These 27 T cell receptor beta chains originate from one sample sequenced in a study of response to subunit inactivated influenza vaccine. TCRdb processed the RT-PCR reads anew with MiXCR; each CDR3 protein has one entry. The table lists more than 450,000 distinct CDR3 sequences, about 11% of them singletons, with roughly a tenth in the top ten. This specimen consisted of PBMCs from blood, obtained on the day of vaccination. The source is a man between 45 and 60 years old who received an inactivated influenza vaccine.

The chain employs TRBV7-2 and TRBJ2-1; maybe TRBD2 (6 bases). Germline CDR1 is SGHTA and CDR2 is FQGNSA. V gave up 3 bases and J gave up 5 bases, with 11 bases separating them. The CDR3 is 14 residues long. The CDR3 bases are TGTGCCAGCAGCTTGAGGCGGGGCAACAATGAGCAGTTCTTC. Protein sequence: CASSLRRGNNEQFF.

V is TRBV5-1 and J is TRBJ2-1; TRBD2 matches 12 bases. The length of the CDR3 is 16 residues. CDR1 and CDR2 (germline): SGHRS, YFSETQ. V shed 4 bases, J shed 8 bases, and the junction held 10 bases outside the gene matches. The CDR3 DNA follows: TGCGCCAGCAGCCTAGCGACTAGCGGGAGTCTCTATGAGCAGTTCTTC. Translation gives CASSLATSGSLYEQFF. The variable domain in full, completed from reference TRBV5-1 and TRBJ2-1, reads KAGVTQTPRYLIKTRGQQVTLSCSPISGHRSVSWYQQTPGQGLQFLFEYFSETQRNKGNFPGRFSGRQFSNSRSEMNVSTLELGDSALYLCASSLATSGSLYEQFFGPGTRLTVL.

This clonotype occurred once. A junction boundary mismatches the germline segment, possibly from a read error. The chain recombines TRBV5-1 with TRBJ2-7, with 8 bases lining up with TRBD1. This CDR3 region has 14 residues. The germline V gene has CDR1 SGHRS and CDR2 YFSETQ. CDR3 DNA sequence: TGCGCCAGCAGCACCGGGACAGGCACCTACGAGCTGTACTTC. This codes for CASSTGTGTYELYF.

The V gene is TRBV20-1, the J gene TRBJ2-3, with 8 bases fitting TRBD2. V shed 2 bases and J 4 bases; nucleotides not matched to a gene: 5. Germline V gene lookup returns CDR1 DFQATT and CDR2 SNEGSKA (reference sequence). There are 14 residues in the CDR3. The CDR3 here is CSARYGGAADTQYF. In DNA form, the CDR3 reads TGCAGTGCTAGATACGGGGGGGCGGCAGATACGCAGTATTTT.

The chain uses TRBV7-2 and TRBJ1-2; no firm D call. Trimming stripped 1 base from V and 4 bases from J, with 7 bases between. Germline V CDR1 and CDR2: SGHTA, FQGNSA. The CDR3 is 13 residues long. The CDR3 sequence is CASSLEQIYGYTF. The CDR3 DNA sequence: TGTGCCAGCAGCTTAGAACAGATCTATGGCTACACCTTC.

The CDR3 nucleotides read TGTGCCAGCAGCCTCGGGACAAGGACTTTCGTGCAGTTCTTC. Amino acids: CASSLGTRTFVQFF. This chain connects TRBV3-1 to TRBJ2-1; TRBD1 is a possible D gene (6 bases). CDR1 LGHDT and CDR2 YNNKEL come from the germline V gene (reference sequence). This CDR3 comprises 14 residues. V lost 4 bases to trimming and J lost 12 bases, with 19 bases between them.

This clonotype appeared a few times. The chain recombines TRBV20-1 with TRBJ2-5; unclear D gene. The CDR3 contains 13 residues. Trimming removed 0 bases from V and 0 bases from J, with 5 bases in between. The germline CDR1 and CDR2 sequences are DFQATT and SNEGSKA (reference sequence). CDR3 loop: CSAREPDQETQYF. CDR3 DNA sequence: TGCAGTGCTAGAGAACCAGACCAAGAGACCCAGTACTTC.

This clonotype appeared a few times. The chain uses TRBV6-1 and TRBJ1-4; 8 bases map to TRBD1. Germline lookup yields CDR1 MNHNS and CDR2 SASEGT. V gave up 6 bases and J gave up 0 bases; unmatched junction bases: 0. The CDR3 spans 14 residues. This CDR3 reads CASRQGATNEKLFF. The CDR3 DNA reads as TGTGCCAGCAGACAGGGGGCAACTAATGAAAAACTGTTTTTT.

This clonotype appeared a few times. The chain combines TRBV5-1 with TRBJ2-5; 8 nucleotides line up with TRBD2. V was pared by 4 bases and J by 5 bases, with 13 bases of the junction left unmatched. This CDR3 contains 16 residues. The V gene's germline CDR1 is SGHRS and CDR2 YFSETQ. CDR3 loop: CASSRGLSGRDETQYF. The CDR3, as DNA: TGCGCCAGCAGCCGGGGTTTGAGCGGGAGAGATGAGACCCAGTACTTC.

This clonotype was counted a few times. The V and J genes are TRBV12-3 or TRBV12-4 and TRBJ2-7; D is ambiguous. Trimming removed 5 bases from V and 3 bases from J, with 14 bases in between. This CDR3 region has 14 residues. CDR3 DNA sequence: TGTGCCAGCAGTATGGGCCCGAAAGGCTACGAGCAGTACTTC. It encodes CASSMGPKGYEQYF.

This clonotype was counted a few times. The chain has TRBV12-3 or TRBV12-4 and TRBJ2-1; unclear D gene. The ends were cut back, 5 bases at V and 2 bases at J, with 13 bases in the middle. The CDR3 totals 15 residues. The CDR3 here is CASSVDPAAYNEQFF. The CDR3 DNA is TGTGCCAGCAGTGTCGACCCGGCCGCCTACAATGAGCAGTTCTTC.

This clonotype was detected many times. J is TRBJ1-5 and V is TRBV4-1; D remains ambiguous. V dropped 2 bases and J dropped 6 bases, with 8 bases sitting between them. The germline gives CDR1 MGHRA, CDR2 YSYEKL. There are 13 residues in the CDR3. The CDR3 nucleotides are TGCGCCAGCAGCCAACCTCCGGGTCAGCCCCAGCATTTT. Translating gives CASSQPPGQPQHF.

This clonotype occurred a few times. The CDR3 loop is CASSAGSGGATDTQYF. Here the CDR3 DNA reads TGTGCCAGCAGCGCCGGTTCCGGAGGGGCCACAGATACGCAGTATTTT. The chain links TRBV5-5 to TRBJ2-3; maybe TRBD2 (6 bases). The CDR3 runs to 16 residues. Germline CDR1 reads SGHKS; CDR2 reads YYEKEE (reference sequence). Trimming stripped 4 bases from V and 2 bases from J, with 17 bases between. The full variable domain, rest sourced from reference TRBV5-5 and TRBJ2-3, is DAGVTQSPTHLIKTRGQQVTLRCSPISGHKSVSWYQQVLGQGPQFIFQYYEKEERGRGNFPDRFSARQFPNYSSELNVNALLLGDSALYLCASSAGSGGATDTQYFGPGTRLTVL.

The chain links TRBV24-1 to TRBJ2-5; D unclear. Trimming removed 5 bases from V and 3 bases from J, with 9 bases in between. This CDR3 has 13 residues. CDR1 and CDR2 (germline): KGHDR, SFDVKD. CDR3 sequence: CATSVSGEETQYF. Here the CDR3 DNA reads TGTGCCACCAGTGTCTCGGGTGAAGAGACCCAGTACTTC.

This clonotype was counted only a few times. V and J are TRBV29-1 and TRBJ1-2; D might be TRBD1 (6 bases). This CDR3 comprises 12 residues. V was pared by 5 bases and J by 4 bases, with 11 bases between. Germline-derived CDR1 and CDR2 are SQVTM and ANQGSEA. CDR3 sequence (DNA): TGCAGCGTTTACAGGGTGGGCTATGGCTACACCTTC. It yields the protein CSVYRVGYGYTF.

The chain links TRBV12-3 or TRBV12-4 to TRBJ2-7; 8 bases are shared with TRBD2. There are 17 residues in the CDR3. V shed 3 bases, J shed 0 bases, and the junction held 10 bases outside the gene matches. DNA of the CDR3: TGTGCCAGCAGTTTCAACTTGGCCGGGACTAGCTCCTACGAGCAGTACTTC. It codes for CASSFNLAGTSSYEQYF.

There are a few counts of this clonotype. This sequence joins TRBV20-1 and TRBJ2-5; TRBD2 is a possible D gene (6 bases). Trimming removed 2 bases at V and 5 bases at J, with 12 bases between. The CDR3 extends over 13 amino acids. CDR1 DFQATT and CDR2 SNEGSKA come from the germline V gene (reference sequence). This CDR3 is CSARPNGRETQYF. The CDR3, as DNA: TGCAGTGCTAGACCGAATGGGAGGGAGACCCAGTACTTC.

This chain connects TRBV20-1 to TRBJ2-5; TRBD2 is a possible D gene (6 bases). The V gene's germline CDR1 is DFQATT and CDR2 SNEGSKA (reference sequence). This CDR3 has 15 amino acids. V was shortened by 6 bases and J by 2 bases, with 19 bases between the two germline ends. CDR3 residues: CSARRPGLSQETQYF. The DNA for the CDR3 is TGCAGTGCCCGACGCCCGGGACTCTCACAAGAGACCCAGTACTTC.

This clonotype was observed at least ten times. The V call is TRBV5-1, the J call TRBJ1-2, with D tentatively TRBD1 (5 bases). This CDR3 has 13 amino acids. V lost 0 bases, J lost 3 bases, and 6 bases lay in between. Germline lookup yields CDR1 SGHRS and CDR2 YFSETQ. The CDR3 region is CASSLEGDYGYTF. The CDR3 nucleotides are TGCGCCAGCAGCTTGGAAGGGGACTATGGCTACACCTTC.

This chain joins TRBV28 and TRBJ1-5; a possible D gene is TRBD1 (5 bases). The CDR3 extends over 15 amino acids. V was cut by 5 bases and J by 2 bases, with 13 bases left in between. The V gene's germline CDR1 is MDHEN and CDR2 SYDVKM. The CDR3 loop reads CASSPRGAGNQPQHF. The CDR3 DNA reads as TGTGCCAGCAGTCCCCGTGGGGCCGGCAATCAGCCCCAGCATTTT.

This clonotype was picked up a small number of times. Here the CDR3 DNA reads TGCGCCAGCAGCCAATTAGGGACAGCGCCCTATGGCTACACCTTC. This translates into CASSQLGTAPYGYTF. This chain joins TRBV4-1 and TRBJ1-2; 7 positions match TRBD1. The CDR3 consists of 15 residues. Per germline, CDR1 MGHRA and CDR2 YSYEKL. The ends lost 2 bases at V and 4 bases at J; junction bases unmatched: 7.

The chain has TRBV6-2 or TRBV6-3 and TRBJ2-1; maybe TRBD2 (6 bases). Trimming took off 7 bases at V and 2 bases at J, with 15 bases between the two ends. Per germline, CDR1 MNHEY and CDR2 SVGEGT. This CDR3 is 15 amino acids long. The CDR3 region has the DNA TGTGCCAGCACTTCTAGGGAGCGGGCCTACAATGAGCAGTTCTTC. It translates to CASTSRERAYNEQFF.

This clonotype was seen more than once but under ten times. The rearrangement joins TRBV20-1 to TRBJ2-6; TRBD1 matches 10 bases. Trimming took 4 bases from V and 1 from J; bases not matched to a gene: 4. Germline V gives CDR1 DFQATT, CDR2 SNEGSKA (reference sequence). This CDR3 is 16 amino acids long. CDR3 DNA sequence: TGCAGTGCTAAGACAGGGGGCAATTCTGGGGCCAACGTCCTGACTTTC. The encoded protein is CSAKTGGNSGANVLTF.

The chain couples TRBV18 to TRBJ2-7; D is undetermined. Germline CDR1 KGHSH, CDR2 LQKENI. The CDR3 runs 13 residues. Deletions cut 6 bases from V and 3 bases from J, with 12 bases between. CDR3 sequence: CASSRAGYYEQYF. The CDR3 DNA is TGTGCCAGCTCCCGGGCAGGCTACTACGAGCAGTACTTC.

This clonotype was recorded at least ten times. The genes are TRBV28 and TRBJ2-2, with D unresolved. The CDR3 is 13 residues long. CDR1 MDHEN and CDR2 SYDVKM come from the germline V gene. V lost 7 bases and J lost 4, with 10 bases in between. The CDR3 region is CASTRWGTGELFF. CDR3 nucleotide sequence: TGTGCCAGCACCCGATGGGGCACCGGGGAGCTGTTTTTT.

The chain employs TRBV12-3 or TRBV12-4 and TRBJ1-2; 7 bases fit TRBD1. V gave up 6 bases and J gave up 4 bases; unmatched junction bases: 8. CDR3 length: 14 residues. The CDR3 sequence is CASRLQGFPYGYTF. For the CDR3, the DNA is TGTGCCAGCAGACTACAGGGGTTCCCCTATGGCTACACCTTC.

This chain links TRBV9 with TRBJ2-1, with 10 bases aligning to TRBD2. Trimming at V came to 0 bases and at J to 2 bases, leaving 2 bases not matched to a gene. CDR1 and CDR2 from the germline V gene are SGDLS and YYNGEE. This CDR3 has 16 residues. The DNA for the CDR3 is TGTGCCAGCAGCGTAGACCTAGCGGGGGCCTACAATGAGCAGTTCTTC. This sequence encodes CASSVDLAGAYNEQFF.